This TCR beta chain was obtained from a study of cytomegalovirus exposure and HLA in healthy donors. With regard to this clone: Its target is unknown.

Study findings and constraints: Earlier analysis found most TCR beta V segments productive about 87% or about 30% of the time. Several top significant clusters appeared, in a later analysis, to be linked to common viral pathogens. Later analysis reportedly placed an Asian-associated ancestry cluster below the roughly 700-donor mean in N-insertions.

While unrecorded immune exposures were likely, the donors were nominally healthy when sampled. 13 Jbeta primers and 60 Vbeta primers were used for the PCR. The method was immunoSEQ multiplex PCR; TCRdb's version includes in-frame clones alone and lacks a portion of them. The table has about 100,000 clones, 75% to 80% seen once; the top ten hold 5.8%. The CDR3 extends over 12 amino acids. Trimming removed 5 bases at V and 4 bases at J, with 7 bases between. Germline CDR1 and CDR2: SGHTA and FQGNSA. Source material: PBMCs. The clonotype was recovered from a man in his 60s in good health and CMV-seropositive. The chain uses TRBV7-2 and TRBJ2-3; D is ambiguous. CDR3 DNA sequence: TGTGCCAGCAGCACATACGCAGATACGCAGTATTTT. Translated: CASSTYADTQYF.